The 7 T cell receptor beta chains in this list originate from one sample, sequenced in a study of T cell repertoires in cytomegalovirus infection. TCRdb used MiXCR to reprocess the reads, holding one entry per CDR3 protein. The table shows 450,000 to 600,000 distinct CDR3 sequences, with about 44% occurring only once. Antigens for these TCRs are unknown. Source: cultured PBMCs, taken from culture after CMV antigen stimulation. These receptors were taken from a human donor in good health (CMV status not recorded). Some clones in this sample may be carry-over from other donors' samples.

The V call is TRBV10-3, the J call TRBJ1-2; tentatively, D is TRBD1 (5 bases). V lost 3 bases and J 2 bases, leaving 13 bases between the germline ends. CDR3 length: 15 residues. Germline V gene data show CDR1 as ENHRY and CDR2 as SYGVKD. In DNA form, the CDR3 reads TGTGCCATCAGTGAAACCGTGGGGGGAAACTATGGCTACACCTTC. Protein sequence: CAISETVGGNYGYTF.

The chain combines TRBV7-9 with TRBJ2-3; D perhaps matches TRBD1 (5 bases). Germline V gene data show CDR1 as SEHNR and CDR2 as FQNEAQ (reference sequence). The CDR3 spans 15 residues. The V end was cut by 2 bases, the J end by 6 bases, with 15 bases between. CDR3 bases: TGTGCCAGCAGCTTACTGGACAACATAGGGGATACGCAGTATTTT. Protein sequence: CASSLLDNIGDTQYF.

The chain combines TRBV11-2 with TRBJ1-4; D unclear. The CDR3 covers 15 residues. The V end was cut by 1 base, the J end by 8 bases, with 14 bases between. Germline V gene sequence: CDR1 SGHAT, CDR2 FQNNGV. This CDR3 is CASSLVEAGREKLFF. In DNA form, the CDR3 reads TGTGCCAGCAGCTTAGTCGAGGCGGGGAGGGAAAAACTGTTTTTT.

This clonotype was counted a few times. The V gene is TRBV7-9, the J gene TRBJ2-3; no firm D call. The V and J ends lost 6 bases and 2 bases respectively, with 18 bases between them. The CDR3 contains 16 residues. The germline CDR1 and CDR2 sequences are SEHNR and FQNEAQ (reference sequence). The CDR3 DNA sequence: TGTGCCAGCAGACCCGCCCACGGAGCTTACACAGATACGCAGTATTTT. Protein product: CASRPAHGAYTDTQYF.

V gene TRBV4-1 combines with J gene TRBJ2-2, with D maybe TRBD2 (5 bases). V was shortened by 4 bases and J by 1 base, with 16 bases between the two germline ends. Germline V gives CDR1 MGHRA, CDR2 YSYEKL. The CDR3 runs 17 residues. In DNA form, the CDR3 reads TGCGCCAGCAGCCGACAAATTACGGGATGGAACACCGGGGAGCTGTTTTTT. Translated, it gives CASSRQITGWNTGELFF.

In nucleotides, the CDR3 is TGTGCCAGCAGTTTCGGGGCTAATGAAAAACTGTTTTTT. Its protein product is CASSFGANEKLFF. The chain couples TRBV12-3 or TRBV12-4 to TRBJ1-4; D is unclear. This CDR3 spans 13 amino acids. V gave up 3 bases and J gave up 3 bases, with 5 bases separating them.

The table lists this clonotype with a few counts. The gene calls are TRBV7-2 and TRBJ1-2; D is ambiguous. Trimming cost V 8 bases and J 0 bases, with 22 bases left between them. The CDR3 totals 17 residues. Germline V CDR1 and CDR2: SGHTA, FQGNSA. The CDR3 loop is CASSLFTGPGANYGYTF. CDR3 bases: TGTGCCAGCTCTCTTTTCACCGGGCCGGGAGCTAACTATGGCTACACCTTC.